This T cell receptor (beta chain) derives from a study of shared T cell receptors in the human thymus. The CDR3 is made up of 15 amino acids. The V end was cut by 7 bases, the J end by 5 bases, with 21 bases between. Germline CDR1 reads MNHNY; CDR2 reads SVGAGI (reference sequence). The protocol was immunoSEQ multiplex PCR, while the TCRdb copy is restricted to in-frame clones and leaves out a portion. The table has about 380,000 clones, around 95% seen once. V is TRBV6-6 and J is TRBJ2-7; no definite D call. This TCR came from a human donor. The sequenced material came from thymocytes. This CDR3 is CASTTATGFYNEQYF. In DNA, the CDR3 is TGTGCCAGCACTACCGCAACGGGTTTTTACAACGAGCAGTACTTC.